The 27 T cell receptor beta chains listed next were all sequenced from one sample in a study of blood T cell repertoires in COVID-19. Here immunoSEQ multiplex PCR was the method, and the copy in TCRdb shows in-frame clones only, minus some. The sample consists of more than 85,000 clones, 85% to 95% of them appearing once. Specimen: peripheral blood. The receptors here all came from a man aged 55 to 70 with acute or convalescent COVID-19.

The chain couples TRBV10-3 to TRBJ2-2; 10 bases line up with TRBD1. Germline CDR1 and CDR2: ENHRY and SYGVKD. V shed 6 bases and J 3 bases; nucleotides not matched to a gene: 4. The CDR3 length is 15 residues. In nucleotides, the CDR3 is TGTGCCATCAGGCCGGGACAGGGGTACACCGGGGAGCTGTTTTTT. Its protein product is CAIRPGQGYTGELFF.

This chain joins TRBV28 and TRBJ1-5; D is uncertain. This CDR3 region has 17 residues. Germline lookup yields CDR1 MDHEN and CDR2 SYDVKM. The V end lost 6 bases, the J end lost 2 bases, and 20 bases lay between the germline ends. In DNA form, the CDR3 reads TGTGCCAGCAGCCCCGTTAACCTCCCTCGGGGCAATCAGCCCCAGCATTTT. Residues: CASSPVNLPRGNQPQHF.

On this clone: This sample also contains other DNA sequences that code for the same CDR3. V gene TRBV7-9 combines with J gene TRBJ2-7; TRBD2 matches 12 bases. This CDR3 has 14 amino acids. V shed 5 bases, J shed 7 bases, and the junction held 6 bases outside the gene matches. Per the germline V gene, CDR1 is SEHNR and CDR2 is FQNEAQ (reference sequence). CDR3 in DNA: TGTGCCAGCAGCGCTAGCGGGAGGGCCGGGGAGCAGTACTTC. Its translation: CASSASGRAGEQYF. Looking up the rest from reference TRBV7-9 and TRBJ2-7 gives the full variable domain: DTGVSQNPRHKITKRGQNVTFRCDPISEHNRLYWYRQTLGQGPEFLTYFQNEAQLEKSRLLSDRFSAERPKGSFSTLEIQRTEQGDSAMYLCASSASGRAGEQYFGPGTRLTVT.

J is TRBJ1-2 and V is TRBV29-1, with unresolved D. V was pared by 2 bases and J by 8 bases, with 9 bases between. The CDR3 sequence is 11 residues long. Germline V gives CDR1 SQVTM, CDR2 ANQGSEA. CDR3 DNA sequence: TGCAGCGTTGAACGGACGGGAGGCTACACCTTC. Translated: CSVERTGGYTF.

V gene TRBV23-1 combines with J gene TRBJ2-7; D is possibly TRBD1 (6 bases). TRBV23-1 is designated an ORF whose function remains uncertain. CDR3 length: 12 amino acids. The V gene lost 3 bases and the J gene lost 11 bases, with 14 bases spanning the gap. The CDR3 sequence: CASSQVTEGEYF. CDR3 nucleotide sequence: TGCGCCAGCAGTCAGGTCACTGAGGGGGAGTACTTC.

This sequence joins TRBV4-2 and TRBJ1-5; 9 positions match TRBD1. CDR1 and CDR2 from the germline V gene are LGHNA and YNFKEQ. This CDR3 contains 14 residues. The V and J ends lost 4 bases and 4 bases, in that order; junction bases with no gene match: 2. CDR3 sequence: CASSLGTGNQPQHF. The DNA of the CDR3 is TGTGCCAGCAGCCTGGGGACAGGGAATCAGCCCCAGCATTTT.

CDR3 sequence: CASSSGAGVVAGELFF. The CDR3 nucleotides are TGTGCCAGCAGTTCCGGAGCCGGGGTAGTCGCCGGGGAGCTGTTTTTT. This chain joins TRBV28 and TRBJ2-2; possible D gene TRBD2, 5 bases. Germline V CDR1 and CDR2: MDHEN, SYDVKM. With 4 bases removed from V and 6 bases from J, the gap between germline ends came to 18 bases. This CDR3 comprises 16 residues.

The V and J genes are TRBV11-3 and TRBJ1-1, with a tentative D call TRBD1 (6 bases). Trimming pared 4 bases from V and 6 bases from J, leaving 15 bases between. The germline V gene has CDR1 SGHNT and CDR2 YENEEA. The CDR3 consists of 14 residues. The CDR3 here is CASSSGTLIAEAFF. CDR3 nucleotide sequence: TGTGCCAGCAGCTCTGGGACATTAATCGCTGAAGCTTTCTTT.

The chain is built from TRBV19 and TRBJ2-1, with 8 bases identical to TRBD1. With 1 base clipped from V and 4 bases from J, the junction kept 3 bases outside the gene matches. Germline loops: CDR1 LNHDA, CDR2 SQIVND (reference sequence). The CDR3 covers 15 residues. CDR3 bases: TGTGCCAGTAGTATAGGACAGGGGAGGTACAATGAGCAGTTCTTC. It is translated as CASSIGQGRYNEQFF.

The V gene is TRBV20-1, the J gene TRBJ1-5, with D possibly matching TRBD1 (5 bases). The CDR3 loop spans 13 amino acids. Germline CDR1 DFQATT, CDR2 SNEGSKA (reference sequence). V was pared by 3 bases and J by 4 bases, with 10 bases between. DNA for the CDR3: TGCAGTGCTAGTCCGACAGCTAATCAGCCCCAGCATTTT. This codes for CSASPTANQPQHF.

This sequence joins TRBV30 and TRBJ2-1; perhaps TRBD2 as D (5 bases). This CDR3 has 13 residues. V was pared by 1 base and J by 12 bases, with 16 bases between. Germline-derived CDR1 and CDR2 are GTSNPN and SVGIG (reference sequence). CDR3 nucleotides: TGTGCCTGGAGTGGCCCTTCCCTTCGGGGGCAGTTCTTC. Translated: CAWSGPSLRGQFF. Full variable domain (remainder filled in from reference TRBV30 and TRBJ2-1): SQTIHQWPATLVQPVGSPLSLECTVEGTSNPNLYWYRQAAGRGLQLLFYSVGIGQISSEVPQNLSASRPQDRQFILSSKKLLLSDSGFYLCAWSGPSLRGQFFGPGTRLTVL.

This chain links TRBV28 with TRBJ2-7; 10 bases fit TRBD1. CDR3 size: 15 residues. With 4 bases clipped from V and 5 bases from J, the junction kept 8 bases outside the gene matches. CDR1 MDHEN and CDR2 SYDVKM come from the germline V gene. DNA of the CDR3: TGTGCCAGCAGTTCAAGCGGACAGGGGGACCACGAGCAGTACTTC. Translating gives CASSSSGQGDHEQYF.

The V gene is TRBV4-1, the J gene TRBJ2-3; weak D call: TRBD2 (6 bases). The CDR3 spans 15 residues. Per germline, CDR1 MGHRA and CDR2 YSYEKL. V lost 1 base to trimming and J lost 4 bases, with 12 bases between them. The CDR3 region has the DNA TGCGCCAGCAGCCAAGGGGAGTGGGGGGCAGATACGCAGTATTTT. Its protein product is CASSQGEWGADTQYF.

The chain uses TRBV7-8 and TRBJ2-7; no firm D call. Germline lookup yields CDR1 SGHVS and CDR2 FQNEAQ. The V end lost 5 bases, the J end lost 9 bases, and 20 bases lay between the germline ends. The CDR3 has 14 amino acids. CDR3 amino acids: CASSNEEYYEWQYF. The CDR3, as DNA: TGTGCCAGCAGCAACGAAGAGTACTACGAGTGGCAGTACTTC.

The V and J genes are TRBV7-2 and TRBJ2-7; 10 bases match TRBD2. From germline, CDR1 is SGHTA and CDR2 FQGNSA. V shed 6 bases and J 4 bases; nucleotides not matched to a gene: 12. This CDR3 comprises 16 residues. CDR3 sequence reads: CASSYAVGTSDYEQYF. In DNA, the CDR3 is TGTGCCAGCAGTTATGCGGTTGGGACTAGCGATTACGAGCAGTACTTC.

V gene TRBV19 combines with J gene TRBJ2-7, with TRBD1 as a possible D gene (6 bases). Per the germline V gene, CDR1 is LNHDA and CDR2 is SQIVND (reference sequence). The CDR3 is 11 residues long. The V and J ends lost 7 bases and 4 bases respectively, with 8 bases between them. CDR3 sequence reads: CASTDRYEQYF. The CDR3 DNA follows: TGTGCCAGTACGGACAGATACGAGCAGTACTTC.

The chain has TRBV9 and TRBJ2-1; a possible D gene is TRBD2 (6 bases). The V end was cut by 0 bases, the J end by 3 bases, with 10 bases between. This CDR3 has 15 amino acids. The germline V gene has CDR1 SGDLS and CDR2 YYNGEE. This CDR3 is CASSVVSGFYNEQFF. In DNA form, the CDR3 reads TGTGCCAGCAGCGTAGTAAGCGGGTTCTACAATGAGCAGTTCTTC.

The V and J genes are TRBV7-2 and TRBJ1-1; tentatively, D is TRBD1 (5 bases). The V gene lost 7 bases and the J gene lost 3 bases, with 15 bases spanning the gap. The germline CDR1 and CDR2 sequences are SGHTA and FQGNSA. This CDR3 contains 14 residues. CDR3 bases: TGTGCCAGCATACGTCGGAGGGGCGACACTGAAGCTTTCTTT. It yields the protein CASIRRRGDTEAFF.

The table lists this clone with a few counts. V usage is TRBV6-1 and J usage is TRBJ2-7; the D gene is possibly TRBD2 (6 bases). Germline V lookup: CDR1 MNHNS, CDR2 SASEGT. The CDR3 length is 16 residues. Trimming removed 3 bases from V and 5 bases from J, with 20 bases in between. This chain's CDR3 is CASSDTRGTTLDEQYF. The CDR3 nucleotides are TGTGCCAGCAGTGATACTCGGGGGACCACCTTGGACGAGCAGTACTTC.

The chain couples TRBV3-1 (or the pseudogene TRBV3-2) to TRBJ2-7, with a weak D call TRBD2 (5 bases). The length of the CDR3 is 16 residues. CDR1 and CDR2 (germline): LGHDT, YNNKEL (reference sequence). The V and J ends lost 0 bases and 1 base respectively, with 13 bases between them. The CDR3 here is CASSQDLAPGSYEQYF. The DNA for the CDR3 is TGTGCCAGCAGCCAAGATCTGGCCCCGGGGTCCTACGAGCAGTACTTC.

The V call is TRBV28, the J call TRBJ2-3; TRBD2 agrees at 10 bases. Germline lookup yields CDR1 MDHEN and CDR2 SYDVKM. V was clipped by 9 bases and J by 0 bases; unmatched bases: 6. The length of the CDR3 is 15 residues. Written as DNA, the CDR3 is TGTGCCAGTGTCAGGACTAGCGGAAGCACAGATACGCAGTATTTT. Translating it yields CASVRTSGSTDTQYF. The full variable domain, in which reference TRBV28 and TRBJ2-3 provide the parts outside the CDR3, is DVKVTQSSRYLVKRTGEKVFLECVQDMDHENMFWYRQDPGLGLRLIYFSYDVKMKEKGDIPEGYSVSREKKERFSLILESASTNQTSMYLCASVRTSGSTDTQYFGPGTRLTVL.

J is TRBJ1-6 and V is TRBV11-3; D may be TRBD1 (5 bases). The germline gives CDR1 SGHNT, CDR2 YENEEA. The CDR3 has 15 amino acids. Trimming took 2 bases from V and 8 from J, leaving 13 bases between them. The CDR3 reads CASSLSGVGDSPLHF. The CDR3 DNA follows: TGTGCCAGCAGCTTATCGGGGGTGGGGGATTCACCCCTCCACTTT.

The chain combines TRBV27 with TRBJ2-2, with D possibly TRBD1 on 6 matching bases. Trimming left V 3 bases short and J 6 bases short, with 14 bases between. Germline-derived CDR1 and CDR2 are MNHEY and SMNVEV (reference sequence). CDR3 size: 15 residues. The CDR3 region is CASSLVSGVPGELFF. In nucleotides, the CDR3 is TGTGCCAGCAGTTTGGTGTCAGGGGTGCCCGGGGAGCTGTTTTTT.

The V call is TRBV5-4, the J call TRBJ1-4; no firm D call. The CDR3 has 12 residues. Trimming stripped 5 bases from V and 10 bases from J, with 12 bases between. Germline-derived CDR1 and CDR2 are SGHNT and YYREEE (reference sequence). CDR3 protein: CASSPAGGKLFF. CDR3 nucleotides: TGTGCCAGCAGTCCCGCGGGTGGAAAACTGTTTTTT.

The V gene is TRBV9, the J gene TRBJ2-5; D gene uncertain. V gave up 0 bases and J gave up 2 bases, with 8 bases separating them. The germline gives CDR1 SGDLS, CDR2 YYNGEE. The CDR3 spans 14 residues. As DNA, the CDR3 is TGTGCCAGCAGCGTAGGGGCTAATCAAGAGACCCAGTACTTC. It codes for CASSVGANQETQYF.

The chain is built from TRBV5-1 and TRBJ1-4; 9 bases are a match to TRBD1. CDR3 size: 16 residues. Unmatched junction bases numbered 8, after V lost 5 bases and J lost 3 bases. In germline, CDR1 is SGHRS, CDR2 YFSETQ. CDR3 sequence (DNA): TGCGCCAGCAGTCTCCGGGGGACAGGGCCTAATGAAAAACTGTTTTTT. Protein: CASSLRGTGPNEKLFF.

The chain recombines TRBV9 with TRBJ2-1, with 8 bases aligning to TRBD2. The CDR3 runs to 16 residues. Germline CDR1 and CDR2: SGDLS and YYNGEE. Trimming at V came to 0 bases and at J to 8 bases, leaving 10 bases not matched to a gene. The CDR3 spells CASSVVGLGVGDEQFF. The CDR3 coding sequence is TGTGCCAGCAGCGTAGTGGGACTAGGGGTGGGAGATGAGCAGTTCTTC.